These 5 T cell receptor beta chains came from one sample sequenced in a study of metastatic and nonmetastatic thyroid tumors (dated by TCRdb to the early 2020s). Libraries were constructed by PCR. Sequencing used an Illumina HiSeq 4000. TCRdb redid the processing of the public reads, applying fastp at Q25 and MiXCR, and retained in-frame beta chains. The table for this sample lists about 85,000 clones; less than 10% of them were counted only once. 8% to 10% of the sample is taken by the ten largest. Before undergoing thyroid surgery, none of the patients had been given any kind of treatment. The specimen sequenced was blood. The receptors were sampled from a female donor with papillary thyroid cancer or a benign thyroid nodule (not recorded which). Some clones in this sample may be carry-over from other donors' samples.

In this sample, this clone turned up many times. The CDR3 loop is CASSQGGQGAYTGELFF. The CDR3 DNA reads TGCGCCAGCAGCCAAGGAGGGCAGGGGGCATACACCGGGGAGCTGTTTTTT. This chain connects TRBV4-1 to TRBJ2-2; 8 nucleotides align to TRBD1. V shed 1 base and J 3 bases; nucleotides not matched to a gene: 7. This CDR3 is 17 amino acids long. Germline V gives CDR1 MGHRA, CDR2 YSYEKL.

This clone has at least ten counts. The rearrangement links TRBV7-6 to TRBJ1-4, with D possibly being TRBD1 (6 bases). The germline V gene encodes CDR1 SGHVS and CDR2 FNYEAQ. There are 19 residues in the CDR3. Trimming cost V 5 bases and J 5 bases, with 27 bases left between them. The CDR3 coding sequence is TGTGCCAGCAGCCCGAGAGCGGTTTGGGGGCGCGGGGCAAATGAAAAACTGTTTTTT. It translates to CASSPRAVWGRGANEKLFF.

There are many counts of this clone. The chain employs TRBV3-1 and TRBJ1-6; tentatively, D is TRBD1 (5 bases). CDR3 length: 14 residues. Per germline, CDR1 LGHDT and CDR2 YNNKEL (reference sequence). V lost 1 base to trimming and J lost 9 bases, with 10 bases between them. The CDR3 bases are TGTGCCAGCAGCCAAGCGGGGGTTGCTTCACCCCTCCACTTT. Amino acid sequence: CASSQAGVASPLHF.

The table lists this clone with many counts. V is TRBV7-8 and J is TRBJ1-5; the match to TRBD1 covers 8 bases. The ends lost 4 bases at V and 5 bases at J; junction bases unmatched: 4. The CDR3 is made up of 14 amino acids. Germline CDR1 reads SGHVS; CDR2 reads FQNEAQ. CDR3 in amino acids: CASSSDRGDQPQHF. The CDR3 nucleotides are TGTGCCAGCAGCTCCGACAGGGGTGATCAGCCCCAGCATTTT.

This clone has a count of ten or more. The chain carries TRBV4-1 and TRBJ2-3; 7 bases line up with TRBD2. Losses at the gene ends were 3 bases for V and 5 bases for J; bases not matched to a gene: 14. Looked up from germline, CDR1 is MGHRA and CDR2 is YSYEKL. The CDR3 covers 17 residues. CDR3 residues: CASSHSWTREPGDTQYF. The CDR3 DNA sequence: TGCGCCAGCAGCCATTCCTGGACTAGGGAGCCGGGAGATACGCAGTATTTT.